A single sample gave rise to the 21 T cell receptor beta chains below, sequenced in a study of T cells in Graves' hyperthyroidism and ophthalmopathy. RNA transcripts were the template for amplifying TCR beta CDR3 regions. TCR CDR3 regions were first amplified by RT-PCR with HTBI primers. Each CDR3 protein is one row after TCRdb ran MiXCR on the multiplex PCR reads. Here the sample spans some 180,000 distinct CDR3 sequences, less than 20% being singletons. The sequenced sample was blood. The source of these receptors is a woman aged 45-65 years with Graves' hyperthyroidism.

This clonotype was detected a few times. This sequence joins TRBV10-3 and TRBJ2-3; TRBD2 aligns across 7 bases. Looked up from germline, CDR1 is ENHRY and CDR2 is SYGVKD. V lost 0 bases to trimming and J lost 6 bases; unmatched junction nucleotides: 6. This CDR3 has 15 residues. DNA for the CDR3: TGTGCCATCAGTGAGTCGGGCGGGAGAGCGGATACGCAGTATTTT. Encoded protein: CAISESGGRADTQYF.

This clonotype has a count of ten or more. This chain links TRBV28 with TRBJ1-3, with 7 positions matching TRBD1. After removal of 8 bases from V and 0 bases from J, the junction contained 4 bases not matched to a gene. CDR1 and CDR2 (germline): MDHEN, SYDVKM. The CDR3 has 14 residues. This chain's CDR3 is CASRQGSSGNTIYF. The CDR3, as DNA: TGTGCCAGCCGACAGGGTTCCTCTGGAAACACCATATATTTT. The full variable domain, its missing parts supplied by reference TRBV28 and TRBJ1-3, is DVKVTQSSRYLVKRTGEKVFLECVQDMDHENMFWYRQDPGLGLRLIYFSYDVKMKEKGDIPEGYSVSREKKERFSLILESASTNQTSMYLCASRQGSSGNTIYFGEGSWLTVV.

The sample holds many counts of this clonotype. This chain connects TRBV5-5 to TRBJ2-3, with TRBD1 as a possible D gene (6 bases). V dropped 4 bases and J dropped 1 base, with 13 bases sitting between them. The CDR3 length is 15 residues. Germline CDR1 reads SGHKS; CDR2 reads YYEKEE (reference sequence). CDR3 DNA sequence: TGTGCCAGCAGCCCGAGGACAGTTGGCACAGATACGCAGTATTTT. This gives the protein CASSPRTVGTDTQYF.

The V and J genes are TRBV7-2 and TRBJ2-5; D could derive from TRBD1 or TRBD2 (5 bases each). The CDR3 extends over 13 amino acids. CDR1 and CDR2 (germline): SGHTA, FQGNSA. Trimming removed 1 base at V and 5 bases at J, with 8 bases between. For the CDR3, the DNA is TGTGCCAGCAGCTTAGTGGGGGACGAGACCCAGTACTTC. Its translation: CASSLVGDETQYF.

This clonotype was picked up a small number of times. The rearrangement links TRBV29-1 to TRBJ1-2; perhaps TRBD1 as D (6 bases). The CDR3 extends over 14 amino acids. CDR1 SQVTM and CDR2 ANQGSEA come from the germline V gene. V was trimmed by 4 bases and J by 3 bases, leaving 15 bases between them. The DNA of the CDR3 is TGCAGCGTTGTTGGGGGGGCTGGAGACTATGGCTACACCTTC. It translates to CSVVGGAGDYGYTF.

This clonotype was counted at least ten times. The gene calls are TRBV12-3 or TRBV12-4 and TRBJ2-3; TRBD1 agrees at 12 bases. This CDR3 is 16 amino acids long. Germline trimming cut 6 bases from V and 4 bases from J; bases unmatched to any gene: 8. The CDR3 spells CASRTPGTGGADTQYF. In DNA form, the CDR3 reads TGTGCCAGCAGAACCCCCGGGACAGGGGGCGCAGATACGCAGTATTTT.

This clonotype was observed a few times. The V call is TRBV11-3, the J call TRBJ2-7; no definite D call. V was trimmed by 1 base and J by 5 bases, leaving 21 bases between them. There are 17 residues in the CDR3. From germline, CDR1 is SGHNT and CDR2 YENEEA. The CDR3 DNA reads as TGTGCCAGCAGCTTAGTTATGGTGGGCCTCCCTTCCGACGAGCAGTACTTC. As protein: CASSLVMVGLPSDEQYF.

This clonotype was counted at least ten times. This chain joins TRBV5-1 and TRBJ2-3, with TRBD2 identical over 8 bases. This CDR3 has 17 amino acids. The V segment lost 0 bases and the J segment 3 bases; nucleotides outside the gene matches: 9. Germline assignment: CDR1 SGHRS and CDR2 YFSETQ. The CDR3, as DNA: TGCGCCAGCAGCTTGGTTGTCACTAGCGGAAATACAGATACGCAGTATTTT. Amino acids: CASSLVVTSGNTDTQYF.

This clonotype occurred a few times. The chain couples TRBV19 to TRBJ1-1, with 7 nucleotides matching TRBD1. CDR3 length: 16 amino acids. Germline V CDR1 and CDR2: LNHDA, SQIVND (reference sequence). The ends lost 6 bases at V and 2 bases at J; junction bases unmatched: 12. The CDR3 sequence is CASSKLGTALNTEAFF. The CDR3, as DNA: TGTGCCAGTAGCAAACTCGGGACAGCCTTAAACACTGAAGCTTTCTTT.

This clonotype was seen many times. The V gene is TRBV27, the J gene TRBJ1-1; D gene uncertain. The CDR3 loop spans 14 amino acids. Trimming took off 5 bases at V and 6 bases at J, with 16 bases between the two ends. Germline CDR1 is MNHEY and CDR2 is SMNVEV (reference sequence). CDR3 protein: CASSRGPSQAEAFF. The CDR3 nucleotides are TGTGCCAGCAGTCGAGGGCCCTCTCAGGCTGAAGCTTTCTTT.

This clonotype has at least ten counts. This rearrangement joins TRBV6-1 to TRBJ2-4, with TRBD1 as a possible D gene (6 bases). CDR1 is MNHNS and CDR2 is SASEGT in the germline V gene. This CDR3 contains 13 residues. V was clipped by 4 bases and J by 6 bases, with 10 bases between them. CDR3 sequence (DNA): TGTGCCAGCAGTGTCCAGGGGCCAAACATTCAGTACTTC. This encodes CASSVQGPNIQYF.

There are many counts of this clonotype. CDR3 sequence: CASSPPGTQAYEQYF. In DNA form, the CDR3 reads TGTGCCAGCAGCCCGCCCGGGACACAAGCTTACGAGCAGTACTTC. V and J are TRBV28 and TRBJ2-7; D might be TRBD1 (6 bases). Germline V gene lookup returns CDR1 MDHEN and CDR2 SYDVKM. Trimming pared 6 bases from V and 4 bases from J, leaving 19 bases between. This CDR3 is built from 15 residues.

This clonotype came up once. This chain uses TRBV19 with TRBJ2-1; possible D gene TRBD1, 5 bases. CDR1 and CDR2 (germline): LNHDA, SQIVND (reference sequence). Trimming shortened V by 6 bases and J by 7 bases, and 16 bases separated the two germline ends. This CDR3 region has 14 residues. The CDR3, as DNA: TGTGCCAGTAGGGGGCCCACGGCGTGGAATGAGCAGTTCTTC. Translating it yields CASRGPTAWNEQFF.

The V gene is TRBV9, the J gene TRBJ2-2, with TRBD1 matching 12 bases. The CDR3 contains 19 residues. The V gene's germline CDR1 is SGDLS and CDR2 YYNGEE. After removal of 0 bases from V and 4 bases from J, the junction contained 10 bases not matched to a gene. The CDR3 loop is CASSVEGWSGQGATGELFF. The CDR3 DNA reads as TGTGCCAGCAGCGTAGAAGGATGGTCGGGACAGGGGGCCACCGGGGAGCTGTTTTTT.

This clonotype appeared many times. The chain carries TRBV9 and TRBJ2-3; unclear D gene. This CDR3 has 11 residues. Trimming left V 4 bases short and J 5 bases short, with 5 bases between. Germline CDR1 SGDLS, CDR2 YYNGEE. In DNA, the CDR3 is TGTGCCAGCAGCAGAGGAGATACGCAGTATTTT. Translation: CASSRGDTQYF.

This clonotype was seen more than once but under ten times. The chain combines TRBV27 with TRBJ1-5; 9 bases align to TRBD1. The CDR3 consists of 18 residues. Germline V gene data show CDR1 as MNHEY and CDR2 as SMNVEV (reference sequence). The ends lost 7 bases at V and 0 bases at J; junction bases unmatched: 13. The CDR3, as DNA: TGTGCCAGCAAAAAGGGGACAGGGTCTGGGAATAGCAATCAGCCCCAGCATTTT. The encoded protein is CASKKGTGSGNSNQPQHF.

This clonotype was counted at least ten times. The rearrangement joins TRBV6-1 to TRBJ2-1; D is ambiguous. Trimming took 4 bases from V and 0 from J, leaving 10 bases between them. Germline V gene lookup returns CDR1 MNHNS and CDR2 SASEGT. This CDR3 spans 15 amino acids. The CDR3 region has the DNA TGTGCCAGCAGTGGAGTCAGTGGCTCCTACAATGAGCAGTTCTTC. This translates into CASSGVSGSYNEQFF.

Turning to this clonotype: This clone may be a read error of a much larger clone one base away. The CDR3 DNA reads as TGTGTCAGTAATAGCGGGAGGGGTAACTACGAGCAGTACTTC. Translated: CVSNSGRGNYEQYF. V is TRBV2 and J is TRBJ2-7; 11 nucleotides agree with TRBD2. Germline lookup yields CDR1 SNHLY and CDR2 FYNNEI. CDR3 length: 14 residues.

In its sample, this clonotype was seen a few times. V gene TRBV29-1 combines with J gene TRBJ2-1; 8 bases fit TRBD1. The CDR3 loop spans 13 amino acids. J was trimmed by 0 bases and V by 5 bases; bases with no gene match: 0. Germline values: CDR1 SQVTM, CDR2 ANQGSEA. CDR3 amino acids: CSVTGGSYNEQFF. CDR3 coding DNA: TGCAGCGTTACAGGGGGCTCCTACAATGAGCAGTTCTTC.

About this clonotype: A much larger clone lies a single base off, so this may be a read error. The chain is built from TRBV20-1 and TRBJ2-2, with 12 bases lining up with TRBD2. CDR3 size: 16 residues. Germline CDR1 reads DFQATT; CDR2 reads SNEGSKA (reference sequence). CDR3 coding DNA: TGCAGTGCCGCTAGACTAGCGGGAGAGAACATCGGGGAGCTGTTTTTT. Translated: CSAARLAGENIGELFF.

The chain links TRBV4-1 to TRBJ2-1, with a weak D call TRBD2 (5 bases). The CDR3 totals 16 residues. V lost 1 base and J 1 base, leaving 11 bases between the germline ends. Per germline, CDR1 MGHRA and CDR2 YSYEKL. This CDR3 is CASSQGRRLSYNEQFF. The CDR3, as DNA: TGCGCCAGCAGCCAAGGCAGGAGGTTGTCCTACAATGAGCAGTTCTTC.